Following are 30 T cell receptor beta chains from one sample sequenced in a study of blood T cell repertoires in COVID-19. The table came from immunoSEQ multiplex PCR; TCRdb's copy has only in-frame clones and leaves some out. The top ten clones hold over 2.5% of a sample with 250,000 to 300,000 clones, under 90% of them seen once. The sample comprised peripheral blood. Receptor source: an older woman with active or convalescent COVID-19.

V usage is TRBV6-5 and J usage is TRBJ2-7; 9 bases are a match to TRBD2. There are 16 residues in the CDR3. V dropped 0 bases and J dropped 3; count of bases not matched to a gene: 6. Per the germline V gene, CDR1 is MNHEY and CDR2 is SVGAGI. CDR3 nucleotides: TGTGCCAGCAGTTACTCTTCCGGCGGGGGGGACTACGAGCAGTACTTC. Encoded protein: CASSYSSGGGDYEQYF.

The chain employs TRBV7-2 and TRBJ2-1; 8 bases align to TRBD2. This CDR3 is 15 amino acids long. V was pared by 1 base and J by 6 bases, with 5 bases of the junction left unmatched. CDR1 is SGHTA, CDR2 FQGNSA, per germline. CDR3 in DNA: TGTGCCAGCAGCTTAGACGGGACTAGAATCAATGAGCAGTTCTTC. Amino acid sequence: CASSLDGTRINEQFF.

The chain employs TRBV5-1 and TRBJ1-4, with 9 positions matching TRBD1. The CDR3 spans 15 residues. Germline CDR1 is SGHRS and CDR2 is YFSETQ. V lost 4 bases and J lost 0; bases outside the gene matches: 1. This CDR3 is CASSRQGATNEKLFF. For the CDR3, the DNA is TGCGCCAGCAGCCGACAGGGGGCAACTAATGAAAAACTGTTTTTT. The whole variable domain, remainder taken from reference TRBV5-1 and TRBJ1-4, is KAGVTQTPRYLIKTRGQQVTLSCSPISGHRSVSWYQQTPGQGLQFLFEYFSETQRNKGNFPGRFSGRQFSNSRSEMNVSTLELGDSALYLCASSRQGATNEKLFFGSGTQLSVL.

J is TRBJ2-5 and V is TRBV3-1 (or the pseudogene TRBV3-2), with TRBD1 matching over 9 bases. Trimming at V came to 4 bases and at J to 4 bases, leaving 7 bases not matched to a gene. Germline CDR1 is LGHDT and CDR2 is YNNKEL (reference sequence). CDR3 length: 15 residues. The CDR3 loop is CASSPLDRGGETQYF. CDR3 DNA sequence: TGTGCCAGCAGCCCCTTGGACAGGGGTGGAGAGACCCAGTACTTC.

The genes are TRBV6-6 and TRBJ1-2, with D possibly being TRBD1 (5 bases). The V gene's germline CDR1 is MNHNY and CDR2 SVGAGI (reference sequence). Trimming removed 2 bases from V and 1 base from J, with 11 bases in between. There are 15 residues in the CDR3. The CDR3, as DNA: TGTGCCAGCAGTTACGGGGGAGGGCGTAACTATGGCTACACCTTC. Protein: CASSYGGGRNYGYTF.

The J gene is TRBJ2-7, the V gene TRBV4-2, with 7 bases fitting TRBD1. The CDR3 length is 15 residues. CDR1 LGHNA and CDR2 YNFKEQ come from the germline V gene. V trimming: 1 base; J trimming: 4 bases; junction bases outside the gene matches: 7. The CDR3: CASSQGRGGGYEQYF. In DNA, the CDR3 is TGTGCCAGCAGCCAAGGGCGAGGGGGCGGGTACGAGCAGTACTTC.

The CDR3 loop reads CASSPIGGLETQYF. Here the CDR3 DNA reads TGTGCCAGCAGCCCCATCGGAGGGTTAGAGACCCAGTACTTC. The V gene is TRBV7-9, the J gene TRBJ2-5; tentative D call: TRBD2 (6 bases). The V gene lost 5 bases and the J gene lost 4 bases, with 14 bases spanning the gap. The CDR3 spans 14 residues. Germline CDR1 and CDR2: SEHNR and FQNEAQ (reference sequence).

This clone showed up just a few times. CDR3 residues: CASSIQTGLNTEAFF. The CDR3 DNA reads TGTGCCAGTAGTATACAGACAGGTTTGAACACTGAAGCTTTCTTT. The chain is built from TRBV19 and TRBJ1-1; D may be TRBD1 (6 bases). Germline V gene sequence: CDR1 LNHDA, CDR2 SQIVND (reference sequence). The ends were cut back, 2 bases at V and 0 bases at J, with 10 bases in the middle. The CDR3 has 15 residues.

The chain recombines TRBV10-3 with TRBJ1-4; 7 bases fit TRBD1. The CDR3 has 13 residues. After removal of 9 bases from V and 7 bases from J, the junction contained 8 bases not matched to a gene. The germline V gene has CDR1 ENHRY and CDR2 SYGVKD. For the CDR3, the DNA is TGTGCCATTACCGGGACAGAGGGTGAAAAACTGTTTTTT. This codes for CAITGTEGEKLFF.

This clone was found once. The chain joins TRBV6-5 to TRBJ1-1; TRBD1 agrees at 12 bases. J lost 11 bases, V lost 2 bases, and 12 bases had no gene match. The CDR3 sequence is 16 residues long. CDR1 is MNHEY, CDR2 SVGAGI, per germline. In DNA form, the CDR3 reads TGTGCCAGCAGTTACCACCGGATTGGGACAGGGGGCAGGGCTTTCTTT. Translation: CASSYHRIGTGGRAFF.

This chain links TRBV15 with TRBJ2-7; 11 bases agree with TRBD2. The germline CDR1 and CDR2 sequences are LNHNV and YYDKDF (reference sequence). The CDR3 extends over 15 amino acids. Trimming took 4 bases from V and 6 from J; bases not matched to a gene: 8. CDR3 amino acids: CATSIRTSGRGEQYF. The CDR3 DNA follows: TGTGCCACCAGCATAAGGACTAGCGGGCGGGGCGAGCAGTACTTC. Filled out from reference TRBV15 and TRBJ2-7, the complete variable domain reads DAMVIQNPRYQVTQFGKPVTLSCSQTLNHNVMYWYQQKSSQAPKLLFHYYDKDFNNEADTPDNFQSRRPNTSFCFLDIRSPGLGDTAMYLCATSIRTSGRGEQYFGPGTRLTVT.

V gene TRBV5-6 combines with J gene TRBJ2-7; 7 bases are a match to TRBD1. The ends lost 8 bases at V and 5 bases at J; junction bases unmatched: 7. Germline V gives CDR1 SGHDT, CDR2 YYEEEE. The CDR3 contains 12 residues. DNA of the CDR3: TGTGCCAGTTCGACAGGGATAGACGAGCAGTACTTC. Its translation: CASSTGIDEQYF.

CDR3 loop: CASSSRLGLADSSTDTQYF. CDR3 nucleotides: TGCGCCAGCAGCTCCCGGTTGGGACTAGCGGACTCTAGCACAGATACGCAGTATTTT. The chain recombines TRBV5-1 with TRBJ2-3; TRBD2 aligns across 11 bases. Germline loops: CDR1 SGHRS, CDR2 YFSETQ. The CDR3 has 19 residues. Unmatched junction bases numbered 12, after V lost 3 bases and J lost 0 bases. Full variable domain (remainder filled in from reference TRBV5-1 and TRBJ2-3): KAGVTQTPRYLIKTRGQQVTLSCSPISGHRSVSWYQQTPGQGLQFLFEYFSETQRNKGNFPGRFSGRQFSNSRSEMNVSTLELGDSALYLCASSSRLGLADSSTDTQYFGPGTRLTVL.

V usage is TRBV19 and J usage is TRBJ1-5, with D unresolved. This CDR3 is built from 14 residues. Trimming removed 5 bases from V and 2 bases from J, with 10 bases in between. CDR1 LNHDA and CDR2 SQIVND come from the germline V gene (reference sequence). The CDR3 spells CASSPLMGNQPQHF. The CDR3, as DNA: TGTGCCAGTAGTCCTCTAATGGGCAATCAGCCCCAGCATTTT.

The gene calls are TRBV5-1 and TRBJ2-3; D is perhaps TRBD2 (6 bases). Germline V gives CDR1 SGHRS, CDR2 YFSETQ. V was pared by 4 bases and J by 0 bases, with 12 bases between. The CDR3 runs 15 residues. CDR3: CASSRDSPSTDTQYF. The DNA for the CDR3 is TGCGCCAGCAGCCGGGACTCCCCTAGCACAGATACGCAGTATTTT.

A single count supports this clone. The junction and the germline gene differ at one end; a read error may be behind it. The rearrangement links TRBV2 to TRBJ1-1; possible D gene TRBD1, 5 bases. Germline V lookup: CDR1 SNHLY, CDR2 FYNNEI. The CDR3 spans 12 residues. As DNA, the CDR3 is TGTGACAGCCGGGGGGAGAACACTGAAGCTTTCTTT. This gives the protein CDSRGENTEAFF.

V gene TRBV2 combines with J gene TRBJ1-2; D unresolved. The CDR3 is made up of 17 amino acids. Germline V gene lookup returns CDR1 SNHLY and CDR2 FYNNEI. Trimming left V 4 bases short and J 4 bases short, with 22 bases between. The CDR3 DNA sequence: TGTGCCAGCAGTGCTCATCTTACCAGGAGGGCCCTCTATGGCTACACCTTC. It yields the protein CASSAHLTRRALYGYTF.

This clone showed up just a few times. This chain connects TRBV19 to TRBJ2-7, with a possible D match to TRBD1 (7 bases). The CDR3 spans 14 residues. Germline values: CDR1 LNHDA, CDR2 SQIVND (reference sequence). Trimming shortened V by 3 bases and J by 2 bases, and 11 bases separated the two germline ends. The CDR3 sequence is CASSIGGGPYEQYF. CDR3 DNA: TGTGCCAGTAGTATTGGAGGGGGCCCCTACGAGCAGTACTTC.

The gene calls are TRBV3-1 (or the pseudogene TRBV3-2) and TRBJ2-7; 8 bases agree with TRBD1. The CDR3 spans 16 residues. The V gene's germline CDR1 is LGHDT and CDR2 YNNKEL (reference sequence). Losses at the gene ends were 4 bases for V and 2 bases for J; bases not matched to a gene: 10. The chain's CDR3 is CASSPLRTGRTYEQYF. The CDR3, as DNA: TGTGCCAGCAGCCCTTTACGGACAGGGCGCACCTACGAGCAGTACTTC.

The chain is built from TRBV29-1 and TRBJ2-5, with D possibly TRBD1 on 6 matching bases. Trimming stripped 7 bases from V and 4 bases from J, with 19 bases between. Germline V CDR1 and CDR2: SQVTM, ANQGSEA. The CDR3 covers 14 residues. Here the CDR3 reads CSASTGPQGETQYF. The CDR3 region has the DNA TGCAGCGCCTCGACAGGCCCCCAGGGAGAGACCCAGTACTTC.

The V gene is TRBV7-9, the J gene TRBJ1-5; no firm D call. CDR1 is SEHNR, CDR2 FQNEAQ, per germline (reference sequence). The CDR3 has 14 residues. V was pared by 4 bases and J by 2 bases, with 9 bases between. CDR3 DNA: TGTGCCAGCAGCTACGAGGGAGGCAATCAGCCCCAGCATTTT. Amino acids: CASSYEGGNQPQHF.

The chain is built from TRBV19 and TRBJ2-5; D is possibly TRBD2 (7 bases). The CDR3 contains 16 residues. The V end was cut by 3 bases, the J end by 2 bases, with 16 bases between. CDR1 and CDR2 from the germline V gene are LNHDA and SQIVND (reference sequence). The CDR3 bases are TGTGCCAGTAGTATTTTCGGCGGGGGCGGACAAGAGACCCAGTACTTC. It codes for CASSIFGGGGQETQYF.

The genes are TRBV7-2 and TRBJ2-7, with TRBD2 as a possible D gene (5 bases). V lost 2 bases, J lost 6 bases, and 17 bases lay in between. This CDR3 has 15 residues. Germline CDR1 is SGHTA and CDR2 is FQGNSA. The CDR3 region is CASSLKVERGREQYF. The DNA of the CDR3 is TGTGCCAGCAGCTTAAAGGTGGAAAGAGGGCGCGAGCAGTACTTC.

J is TRBJ1-1 and V is TRBV19, with D perhaps TRBD1 (5 bases). Germline CDR1 reads LNHDA; CDR2 reads SQIVND (reference sequence). V was cut by 6 bases and J by 2 bases, with 16 bases left in between. The CDR3 contains 15 residues. The CDR3 spells CASSPPGGGNTEAFF. For the CDR3, the DNA is TGTGCCAGTAGCCCCCCGGGGGGGGGAAACACTGAAGCTTTCTTT.

The chain uses TRBV11-1 and TRBJ1-1, with D tentatively TRBD1 (5 bases). Germline CDR1 reads SGHAT; CDR2 reads FQDESV (reference sequence). This CDR3 is built from 15 residues. Trimming stripped 0 bases from V and 1 base from J, with 9 bases between. This chain's CDR3 is CASSLAPTANTEAFF. Here the CDR3 DNA reads TGTGCCAGCAGCTTAGCACCGACAGCGAACACTGAAGCTTTCTTT. The full variable domain, rest sourced from reference TRBV11-1 and TRBJ1-1, is EAEVAQSPRYKITEKSQAVAFWCDPISGHATLYWYRQILGQGPELLVQFQDESVVDDSQLPKDRFSAERLKGVDSTLKIQPAELGDSAMYLCASSLAPTANTEAFFGQGTRLTVV.

This chain links TRBV11-2 with TRBJ1-1; no definite D call. The germline V and J ends were trimmed by 4 bases and 4 bases, with 16 bases remaining between them. The CDR3 extends over 15 amino acids. The germline V gene has CDR1 SGHAT and CDR2 FQNNGV. CDR3 loop: CASSSAPDRGTEAFF. The CDR3 DNA is TGTGCCAGCAGCTCCGCACCCGATAGAGGCACTGAAGCTTTCTTT.

The rearrangement links TRBV29-1 to TRBJ1-2; weak D call: TRBD1 (5 bases). Germline CDR1 reads SQVTM; CDR2 reads ANQGSEA. The CDR3 length is 11 residues. The V and J ends lost 3 bases and 6 bases respectively, with 8 bases between them. CDR3 residues: CSVESGNGYTF. Written as DNA, the CDR3 is TGCAGCGTTGAGTCAGGGAATGGCTACACCTTC.

The chain combines TRBV5-4 with TRBJ2-3; D is perhaps TRBD2 (5 bases). CDR1 is SGHNT, CDR2 YYREEE, per germline (reference sequence). The CDR3 sequence is 15 residues long. Trimming pared 4 bases from V and 0 bases from J, leaving 12 bases between. CDR3: CASSAKRSSTDTQYF. The CDR3 coding sequence is TGTGCCAGCAGCGCTAAGCGGAGTAGCACAGATACGCAGTATTTT.

CDR3 coding DNA: TGTGCCAGCAGCCAAGCTTCAGGGCAGAATGAAAAACTGTTTTTT. It is translated as CASSQASGQNEKLFF. The rearrangement joins TRBV3-1 (or the pseudogene TRBV3-2) to TRBJ1-4, with a possible D match to TRBD1 (5 bases). V lost 1 base and J lost 5, with 11 bases in between. Germline CDR1 and CDR2: LGHDT and YNNKEL (reference sequence). The CDR3 sequence is 15 residues long.

This sequence joins TRBV6-4 and TRBJ1-1; a weak D match, TRBD1 (6 bases). The CDR3 is made up of 16 amino acids. The ends were cut back, 4 bases at V and 1 base at J, with 16 bases in the middle. Germline values: CDR1 MRHNA, CDR2 SNTAGT. The DNA for the CDR3 is TGTGCCAGCAGTGCCACTCTTGGGGGCCGGAACACTGAAGCTTTCTTT. Encoded protein: CASSATLGGRNTEAFF.